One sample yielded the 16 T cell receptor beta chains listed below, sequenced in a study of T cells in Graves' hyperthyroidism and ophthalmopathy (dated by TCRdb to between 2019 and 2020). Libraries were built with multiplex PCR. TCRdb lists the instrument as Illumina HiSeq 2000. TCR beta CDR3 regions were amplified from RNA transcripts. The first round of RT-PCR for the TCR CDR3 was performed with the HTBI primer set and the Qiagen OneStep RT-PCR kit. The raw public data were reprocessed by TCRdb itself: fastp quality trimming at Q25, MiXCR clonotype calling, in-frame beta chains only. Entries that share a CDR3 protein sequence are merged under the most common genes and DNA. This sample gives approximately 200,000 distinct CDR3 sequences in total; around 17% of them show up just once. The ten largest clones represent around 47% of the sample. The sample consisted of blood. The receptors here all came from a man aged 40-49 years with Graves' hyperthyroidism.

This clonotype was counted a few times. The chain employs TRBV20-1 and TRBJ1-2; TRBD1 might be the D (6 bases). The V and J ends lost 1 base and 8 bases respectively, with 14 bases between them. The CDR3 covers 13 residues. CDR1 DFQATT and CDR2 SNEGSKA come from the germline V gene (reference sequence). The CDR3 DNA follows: TGCAGTGCTAGAGGAGGCAGGGGTAGCGGCTACACCTTC. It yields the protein CSARGGRGSGYTF.

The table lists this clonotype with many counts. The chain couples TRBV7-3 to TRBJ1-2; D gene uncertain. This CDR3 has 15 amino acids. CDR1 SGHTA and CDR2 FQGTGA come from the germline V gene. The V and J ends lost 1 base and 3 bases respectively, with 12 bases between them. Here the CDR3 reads CASSLNQDRDYGYTF. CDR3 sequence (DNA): TGTGCCAGCAGCTTAAACCAGGATCGTGACTATGGCTACACCTTC. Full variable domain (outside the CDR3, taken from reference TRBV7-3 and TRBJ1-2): GAGVSQTPSNKVTEKGKYVELRCDPISGHTALYWYRQSLGQGPEFLIYFQGTGAADDSGLPNDRFFAVRPEGSVSTLKIQRTERGDSAVYLCASSLNQDRDYGYTFGSGTRLTVV.

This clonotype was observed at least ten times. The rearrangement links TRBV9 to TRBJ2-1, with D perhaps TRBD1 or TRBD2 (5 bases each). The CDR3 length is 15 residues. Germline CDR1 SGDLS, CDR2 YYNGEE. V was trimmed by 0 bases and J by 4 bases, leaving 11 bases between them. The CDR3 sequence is CASSVDGGIYNEQFF. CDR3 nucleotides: TGTGCCAGCAGCGTAGATGGGGGAATATACAATGAGCAGTTCTTC.

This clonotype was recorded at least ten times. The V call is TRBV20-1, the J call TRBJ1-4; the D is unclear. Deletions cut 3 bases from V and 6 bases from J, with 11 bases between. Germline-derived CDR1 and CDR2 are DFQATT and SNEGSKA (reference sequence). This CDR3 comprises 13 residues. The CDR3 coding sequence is TGCAGTGCTAGCGTTGGGAGTTATGAAAAACTGTTTTTT. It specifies CSASVGSYEKLFF.

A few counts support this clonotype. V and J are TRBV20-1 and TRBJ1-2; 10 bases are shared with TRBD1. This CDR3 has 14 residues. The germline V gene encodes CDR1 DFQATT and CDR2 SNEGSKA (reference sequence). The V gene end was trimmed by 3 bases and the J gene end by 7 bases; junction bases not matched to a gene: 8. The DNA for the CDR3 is TGCAGTGCTAGTCCCGGACAGGGGGGTCTTGGCTACACCTTC. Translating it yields CSASPGQGGLGYTF.

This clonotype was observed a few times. In DNA, the CDR3 is TGTGCCAGCAGCGTCGGGACAAGCACAGATACGCAGTATTTT. The encoded protein is CASSVGTSTDTQYF. The V call is TRBV9, the J call TRBJ2-3, with a possible D match to TRBD1 (6 bases). The CDR3 is 14 amino acids. Germline V lookup: CDR1 SGDLS, CDR2 YYNGEE. The V end lost 2 bases, the J end lost 0 bases, and 7 bases lay between the germline ends.

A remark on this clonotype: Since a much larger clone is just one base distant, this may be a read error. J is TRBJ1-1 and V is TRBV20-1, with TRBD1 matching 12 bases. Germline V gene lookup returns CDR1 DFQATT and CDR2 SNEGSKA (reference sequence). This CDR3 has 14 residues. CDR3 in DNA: TGCAGTACTAAAACGGGACAGGGGGCGTCTGAACCTTTCTTT. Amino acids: CSTKTGQGASEPFF.

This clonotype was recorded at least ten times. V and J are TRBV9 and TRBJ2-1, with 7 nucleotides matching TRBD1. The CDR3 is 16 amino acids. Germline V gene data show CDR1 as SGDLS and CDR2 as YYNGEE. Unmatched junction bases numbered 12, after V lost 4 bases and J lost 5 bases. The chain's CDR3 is CASSSRTGRTDNEQFF. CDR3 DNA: TGTGCCAGCAGCTCCAGGACAGGCCGAACAGACAATGAGCAGTTCTTC.

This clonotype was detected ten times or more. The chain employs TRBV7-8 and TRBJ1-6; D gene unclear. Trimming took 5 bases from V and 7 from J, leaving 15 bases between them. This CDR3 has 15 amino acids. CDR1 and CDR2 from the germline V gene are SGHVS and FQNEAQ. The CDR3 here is CASSPRTGSNSPLHF. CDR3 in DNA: TGTGCCAGCAGCCCTCGTACCGGTAGCAATTCACCCCTCCACTTT. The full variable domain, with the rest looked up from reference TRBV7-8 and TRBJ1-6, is GAGVSQSPRYKVAKRGQDVALRCDPISGHVSLFWYQQALGQGPEFLTYFQNEAQLDKSGLPSDRFFAERPEGSVSTLKIQRTQQEDSAVYLCASSPRTGSNSPLHFGNGTRLTVT.

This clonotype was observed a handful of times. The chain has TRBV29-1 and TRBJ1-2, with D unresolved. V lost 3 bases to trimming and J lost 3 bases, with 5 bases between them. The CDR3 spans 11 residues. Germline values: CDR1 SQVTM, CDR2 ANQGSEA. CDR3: CSVELDYGYTF. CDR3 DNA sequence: TGCAGCGTTGAGCTGGACTATGGCTACACCTTC.

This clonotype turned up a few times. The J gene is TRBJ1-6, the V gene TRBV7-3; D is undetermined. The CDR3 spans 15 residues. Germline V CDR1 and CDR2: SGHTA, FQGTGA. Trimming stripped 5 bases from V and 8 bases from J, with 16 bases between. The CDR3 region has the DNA TGTGCCAGCAGCCGAAGCGGACGGGTGGATTCACCCCTCCACTTT. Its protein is CASSRSGRVDSPLHF. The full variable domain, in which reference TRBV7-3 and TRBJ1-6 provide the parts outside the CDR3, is GAGVSQTPSNKVTEKGKYVELRCDPISGHTALYWYRQSLGQGPEFLIYFQGTGAADDSGLPNDRFFAVRPEGSVSTLKIQRTERGDSAVYLCASSRSGRVDSPLHFGNGTRLTVT.

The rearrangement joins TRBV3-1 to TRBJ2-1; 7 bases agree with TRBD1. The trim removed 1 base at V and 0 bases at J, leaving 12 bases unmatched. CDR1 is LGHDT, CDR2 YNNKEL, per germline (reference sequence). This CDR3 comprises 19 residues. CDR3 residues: CASSQGGLQGSSSYNEQFF. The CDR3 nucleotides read TGTGCCAGCAGCCAAGGGGGCCTACAGGGGTCTAGCTCCTACAATGAGCAGTTCTTC.

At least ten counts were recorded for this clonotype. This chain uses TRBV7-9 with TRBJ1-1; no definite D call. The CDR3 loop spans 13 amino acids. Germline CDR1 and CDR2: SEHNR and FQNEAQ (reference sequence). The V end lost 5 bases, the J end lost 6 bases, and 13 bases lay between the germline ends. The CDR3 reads CASSQYTPAEAFF. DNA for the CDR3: TGTGCCAGCAGCCAATACACCCCTGCTGAAGCTTTCTTT. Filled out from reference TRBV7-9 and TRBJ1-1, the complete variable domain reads DTGVSQNPRHKITKRGQNVTFRCDPISEHNRLYWYRQTLGQGPEFLTYFQNEAQLEKSRLLSDRFSAERPKGSFSTLEIQRTEQGDSAMYLCASSQYTPAEAFFGQGTRLTVV.

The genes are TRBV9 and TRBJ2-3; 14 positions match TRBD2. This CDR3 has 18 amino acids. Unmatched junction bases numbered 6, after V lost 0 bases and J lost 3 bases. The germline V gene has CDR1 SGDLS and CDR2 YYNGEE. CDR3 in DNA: TGTGCCAGCAGCGTAGAACGGACTAGCGGGGGGTGGACAGATACGCAGTATTTT. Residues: CASSVERTSGGWTDTQYF.

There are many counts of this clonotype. The DNA for the CDR3 is TGTGCCTGGGCCGGGACAGACAATGAAGCTTTCTTT. This translates into CAWAGTDNEAFF. The chain couples TRBV30 to TRBJ1-1; TRBD1 matches at 7 bases. V lost 5 bases, J lost 7 bases, and 7 bases stayed unmatched. This CDR3 comprises 12 residues. Per germline, CDR1 GTSNPN and CDR2 SVGIG (reference sequence). Supplemented by reference TRBV30 and TRBJ1-1, the full variable domain reads SQTIHQWPATLVQPVGSPLSLECTVEGTSNPNLYWYRQAAGRGLQLLFYSVGIGQISSEVPQNLSASRPQDRQFILSSKKLLLSDSGFYLCAWAGTDNEAFFGQGTRLTVV.

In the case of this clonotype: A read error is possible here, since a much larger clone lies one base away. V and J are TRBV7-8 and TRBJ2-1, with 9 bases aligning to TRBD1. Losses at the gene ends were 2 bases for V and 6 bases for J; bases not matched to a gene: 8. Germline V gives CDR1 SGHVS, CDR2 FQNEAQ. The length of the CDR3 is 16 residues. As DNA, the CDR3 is TGTGCCAGCAGCTTAACCACCGGGACAGGGCTCAATGAGCAGTTCTTC. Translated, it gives CASSLTTGTGLNEQFF.